Below are 18 T cell receptor beta chains sequenced from a single sample in a study of blood T cell repertoires in COVID-19. Generated by immunoSEQ multiplex PCR, the TCRdb table keeps only in-frame clones and is missing some. The sample lists under 140,000 clones, approximately 70% occurring once. The sequenced sample consisted of peripheral blood. These receptors were taken from a woman in her fifties or sixties with acute or convalescent COVID-19.

In its sample, this clone was seen once. The chain is built from TRBV5-1 and TRBJ1-2; 9 bases are a match to TRBD1. CDR3 size: 13 residues. V was pared by 4 bases and J by 7 bases, with 5 bases of the junction left unmatched. The germline gives CDR1 SGHRS, CDR2 YFSETQ. The CDR3 loop reads CASSRTGEPGYTF. CDR3 nucleotides: TGCGCCAGCAGCCGGACAGGGGAGCCTGGCTACACCTTC.

A single count supports this clone. The rearrangement links TRBV2 to TRBJ2-1; maybe TRBD2 (6 bases). This CDR3 comprises 11 residues. V was shortened by 3 bases and J by 9 bases, with 6 bases between the two germline ends. The germline V gene has CDR1 SNHLY and CDR2 FYNNEI. CDR3 protein: CASSEGGEQFF. DNA for the CDR3: TGTGCCAGCAGTGAGGGAGGTGAGCAGTTCTTC.

This clone has only one observation. J is TRBJ1-2 and V is TRBV24-1, with 7 nucleotides matching TRBD1. J gave up 4 bases and V 4 bases, and 5 bases lay outside the gene matches. Per germline, CDR1 KGHDR and CDR2 SFDVKD. The CDR3 sequence is 14 residues long. The CDR3 region is CATSDHGQAYGYTF. The CDR3 DNA sequence: TGTGCCACCAGTGACCACGGACAGGCCTATGGCTACACCTTC.

The chain uses TRBV19 and TRBJ1-1, with a weak D call TRBD1 (6 bases). Germline V CDR1 and CDR2: LNHDA, SQIVND (reference sequence). Trimming shortened V by 5 bases and J by 2 bases, and 12 bases separated the two germline ends. CDR3 length: 14 amino acids. The CDR3 nucleotides read TGTGCCAGTAGTCGGGCAGGGGTAAACACTGAAGCTTTCTTT. It is translated as CASSRAGVNTEAFF. Combining the CDR3 with reference TRBV19 and TRBJ1-1 gives the whole variable domain DGGITQSPKYLFRKEGQNVTLSCEQNLNHDAMYWYRQDPGQGLRLIYYSQIVNDFQKGDIAEGYSVSREKKESFPLTVTSAQKNPTAFYLCASSRAGVNTEAFFGQGTRLTVV.

The chain employs TRBV5-1 and TRBJ2-3, with TRBD1 matching over 7 bases. V was pared by 4 bases and J by 4 bases, with 9 bases of the junction left unmatched. Germline-derived CDR1 and CDR2 are SGHRS and YFSETQ. This CDR3 spans 15 amino acids. The CDR3 DNA sequence: TGCGCCAGCAGCACGGGGACAGCCGCCCCAGATACGCAGTATTTT. It encodes CASSTGTAAPDTQYF. Using reference TRBV5-1 and TRBJ2-3 for the parts outside the CDR3, the full variable domain is KAGVTQTPRYLIKTRGQQVTLSCSPISGHRSVSWYQQTPGQGLQFLFEYFSETQRNKGNFPGRFSGRQFSNSRSEMNVSTLELGDSALYLCASSTGTAAPDTQYFGPGTRLTVL.

The genes are TRBV6-5 and TRBJ1-1, with a possible D match to TRBD1 (5 bases). The CDR3 contains 15 residues. CDR1 and CDR2 from the germline V gene are MNHEY and SVGAGI. Trimming left V 6 bases short and J 4 bases short, with 18 bases between. CDR3 nucleotide sequence: TGTGCCAGCAGAACCTCAGGGATATTAGTCACTGAAGCTTTCTTT. Translated, it gives CASRTSGILVTEAFF.

A few counts support this clone. The chain couples TRBV3-1 (or the pseudogene TRBV3-2) to TRBJ2-6; D unresolved. The CDR3 is made up of 16 amino acids. V lost 1 base and J 5 bases, leaving 12 bases between the germline ends. Germline CDR1 and CDR2: LGHDT and YNNKEL (reference sequence). The CDR3 nucleotides read TGTGCCAGCAGCCAAGGGCGGTCCCGCCGGGCCAACGTCCTGACTTTC. Translating it yields CASSQGRSRRANVLTF.

The chain employs TRBV5-4 and TRBJ1-3; D is perhaps TRBD1 (6 bases). V lost 10 bases to trimming and J lost 4 bases, with 15 bases between them. The CDR3 loop spans 13 amino acids. CDR1 and CDR2 from the germline V gene are SGHNT and YYREEE (reference sequence). CDR3 bases: TGTGCCGGACAGCGGGGGAACGGAAACACCATATATTTT. Residues: CAGQRGNGNTIYF. The variable domain in full, completed from reference TRBV5-4 and TRBJ1-3, reads ETGVTQSPTHLIKTRGQQVTLRCSSQSGHNTVSWYQQALGQGPQFIFQYYREEENGRGNFPPRFSGLQFPNYSSELNVNALELDDSALYLCAGQRGNGNTIYFGEGSWLTVV.

The chain carries TRBV14 and TRBJ2-1, with D possibly matching TRBD2 (5 bases). This CDR3 is built from 18 residues. V was cut by 2 bases and J by 0 bases, with 17 bases left in between. Germline V CDR1 and CDR2: SGHDN, FVKESK. The CDR3 bases are TGTGCCAGCAGCCAATCTTGGGTGCGGAGGATCTCCTACAATGAGCAGTTCTTC. Translation gives CASSQSWVRRISYNEQFF.

The J gene is TRBJ2-1, the V gene TRBV9, with D possibly TRBD2 on 6 matching bases. The germline V gene has CDR1 SGDLS and CDR2 YYNGEE. CDR3 size: 13 residues. V shed 5 bases and J shed 8 bases, with 14 bases lying between them. The CDR3 bases are TGTGCCAGCAGACCCGAAAGCGGGTATGAGCAGTTCTTC. This gives the protein CASRPESGYEQFF.

The chain carries TRBV6-5 and TRBJ1-1, with 8 bases that match TRBD1. The CDR3 is 15 amino acids. V was clipped by 5 bases and J by 3 bases; unmatched bases: 8. The V gene's germline CDR1 is MNHEY and CDR2 SVGAGI. The CDR3 sequence: CASSPLDRADTEAFF. Here the CDR3 DNA reads TGTGCCAGCAGTCCACTGGACAGGGCAGACACTGAAGCTTTCTTT.

The chain uses TRBV2 and TRBJ2-2; a possible D gene is TRBD1 (5 bases). This CDR3 spans 14 amino acids. Germline V gene lookup returns CDR1 SNHLY and CDR2 FYNNEI. Between the trimmed V and J ends, which lost 5 bases and 4 bases, there was a span of 11 bases. The CDR3 sequence is CASSPTVLTGELFF. CDR3 nucleotides: TGTGCCAGCAGTCCGACAGTTCTCACCGGGGAGCTGTTTTTT. Full variable domain (rest looked up from reference TRBV2 and TRBJ2-2): EPEVTQTPSHQVTQMGQEVILRCVPISNHLYFYWYRQILGQKVEFLVSFYNNEISEKSEIFDDQFSVERPDGSNFTLKIRSTKLEDSAMYFCASSPTVLTGELFFGEGSRLTVL.

The V and J genes are TRBV20-1 and TRBJ1-2, with D maybe TRBD1 (5 bases). The germline gives CDR1 DFQATT, CDR2 SNEGSKA (reference sequence). The CDR3 has 13 amino acids. V shed 3 bases and J shed 5 bases, with 13 bases lying between them. CDR3 sequence (DNA): TGCAGTGCTAGTCTTGGACAAGGGTATGGCTACACCTTC. The encoded protein is CSASLGQGYGYTF.

J is TRBJ1-5 and V is TRBV19; D possibly corresponds to TRBD1 (5 bases). The CDR3 spans 13 residues. V gave up 5 bases and J gave up 5 bases, with 10 bases separating them. The germline gives CDR1 LNHDA, CDR2 SQIVND (reference sequence). This chain's CDR3 is CASSGGADQPQHF. CDR3 DNA: TGTGCCAGTAGTGGAGGGGCCGATCAGCCCCAGCATTTT.

The chain carries TRBV10-3 and TRBJ1-6; 8 bases fit TRBD1. Germline-derived CDR1 and CDR2 are ENHRY and SYGVKD. V was pared by 0 bases and J by 11 bases, with 6 bases of the junction left unmatched. The CDR3 consists of 15 residues. CDR3 bases: TGTGCCATCAGTGAGTCGACTCAGGGGGCCCCACCCCTCCACTTT. Its translation: CAISESTQGAPPLHF.

J is TRBJ1-2 and V is TRBV6-5; TRBD1 might be the D (5 bases). Germline V gene sequence: CDR1 MNHEY, CDR2 SVGAGI. Trimming pared 5 bases from V and 8 bases from J, leaving 12 bases between. This CDR3 contains 12 residues. CDR3 sequence: CASSTPGGGYTF. The CDR3, as DNA: TGTGCCAGCAGTACCCCCGGGGGGGGCTACACCTTC.

The genes are TRBV5-8 and TRBJ2-4, with 8 positions matching TRBD1. Germline loops: CDR1 SGHTS, CDR2 YDEGEE. This CDR3 is built from 15 residues. The V segment lost 4 bases and the J segment 3 bases; nucleotides outside the gene matches: 6. CDR3 coding DNA: TGTGCCAGCAGCCCCTACACAGGGGGCAAAAACATTCAGTACTTC. Its protein product is CASSPYTGGKNIQYF. Full variable domain (outside the CDR3, taken from reference TRBV5-8 and TRBJ2-4): EAGVTQSPTHLIKTRGQQATLRCSPISGHTSVYWYQQALGLGLQFLLWYDEGEERNRGNFPPRFSGRQFPNYSSELNVNALELEDSALYLCASSPYTGGKNIQYFGAGTRLSVL.

This chain uses TRBV5-1 with TRBJ2-7; TRBD2 matches at 9 bases. The germline V gene encodes CDR1 SGHRS and CDR2 YFSETQ. J gave up 0 bases and V 0 bases, and 4 bases lay outside the gene matches. The CDR3 is 16 residues long. The CDR3 DNA reads as TGCGCCAGCAGCTTGGTCGGCGGGGGGGCCTCCTACGAGCAGTACTTC. Protein product: CASSLVGGGASYEQYF.